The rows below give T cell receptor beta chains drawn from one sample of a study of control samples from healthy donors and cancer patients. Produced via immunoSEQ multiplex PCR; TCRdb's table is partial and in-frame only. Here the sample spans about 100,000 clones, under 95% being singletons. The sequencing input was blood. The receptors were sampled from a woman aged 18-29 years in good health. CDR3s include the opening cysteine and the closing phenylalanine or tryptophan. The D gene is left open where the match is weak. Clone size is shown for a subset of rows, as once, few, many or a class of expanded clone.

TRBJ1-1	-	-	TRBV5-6	TGTGCCAGCAGCTACACAGGGAACACTGAAGCTTTCTTT	CASSYTGNTEAFF
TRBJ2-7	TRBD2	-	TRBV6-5	TGTGCCAGCACCCTAGGCGGGGGAGGCTACGAGCAGTACTTC	CASTLGGGGYEQYF
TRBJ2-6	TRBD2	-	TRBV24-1	TGTGCCACCAGTGATTCCGGGACTAGTGGGAGCTCTGGGGCCAACGTCCTGACTTTC	CATSDSGTSGSSGANVLTF
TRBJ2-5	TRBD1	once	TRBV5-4	TGTGCCAGCAGCTTGATCGGGACAGGAAAAAAAGAGACCCAGTACTTC	CASSLIGTGKKETQYF
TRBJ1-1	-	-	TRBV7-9	TGTGCCAGCAGCTTAGATGAGGCTGAAGCTTTCTTT	CASSLDEAEAFF
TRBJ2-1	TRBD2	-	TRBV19	TGTGCCAGTAGTCGGGCCCGGGGGGGGAGCTCCTACAATGAGCAGTTCTTC	CASSRARGGSSYNEQFF
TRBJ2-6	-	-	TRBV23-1	TGCGCCAGCAGTCAATCAGGGCCCTCTGGGGCCAACGTCCTGACTTTC	CASSQSGPSGANVLTF
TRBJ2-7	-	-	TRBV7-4	TGTGCCAGCAGCATGAAGTACGAGCAGTACTTC	CASSMKYEQYF
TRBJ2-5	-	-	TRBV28	TGTGCCAGCAGTTTACTCGGGAATCAAGAGACCCAGTACTTC	CASSLLGNQETQYF
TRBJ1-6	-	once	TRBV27	TGTGCCAGCAGTTTAGTTGCGGGTTCACCCCTCCACTTT	CASSLVAGSPLHF
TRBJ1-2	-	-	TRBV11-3	TGTGCCAGCAGCTTAGATCCTCAGGCCTATGGCTACACCTTC	CASSLDPQAYGYTF
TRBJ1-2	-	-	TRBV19	TGTGCCAGTAGTACTCCCCCCGCGGCTGCTTGGGGCTACACCTTC	CASSTPPAAAWGYTF
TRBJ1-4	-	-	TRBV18	TGTGCCAGCTCATCCAGCTCAACTAATGAAAAACTGTTTTTT	CASSSSSTNEKLFF
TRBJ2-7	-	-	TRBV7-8	TGTGCCAGCAGCTTACGGGTGTACGAGCAGTACTTC	CASSLRVYEQYF
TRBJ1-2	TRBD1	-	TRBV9	TGTGCCAGCAGCTCCTCCTGGGACAGGTTTTCTTTC	CASSSSWDRFSF
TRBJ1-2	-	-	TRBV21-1	TGTGCCAGCAGCAAATTTCGGACAGGGTGCCCATCTAACTATGGCTACACCTTC	CASSKFRTGCPSNYGYTF
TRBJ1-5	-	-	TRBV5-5	TGTGCCAGCAGCCCCGGGGGGCGGAGCAATCAGCCCCAGCATTTT	CASSPGGRSNQPQHF
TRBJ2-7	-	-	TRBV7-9	TGTGCCAGCAGCCCAGCCGGACAGAGGACCTACGAGCAGTACTTC	CASSPAGQRTYEQYF
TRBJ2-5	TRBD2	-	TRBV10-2	TGCGCCGTTAGTGTCTTTTGGGAAGCGGGGGAGAGAGAGACCCAGTACTTC	CAVSVFWEAGERETQYF
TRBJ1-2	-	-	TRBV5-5	TGTGCCAGCACCCGGAGTCCCAGGGTAGATGGCTACACCTTC	CASTRSPRVDGYTF
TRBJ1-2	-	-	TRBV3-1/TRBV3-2	TGTGCCAGCAGCCCCCGCGGAGGGGACGTATATGGCTACACCTTC	CASSPRGGDVYGYTF
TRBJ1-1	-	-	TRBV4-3	TGCGCCAGCAGCCAAGATTTGGGGGGAACTGAAGCTTTCTTT	CASSQDLGGTEAFF
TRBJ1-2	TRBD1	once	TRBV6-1	TGTGCCAGCAGTGACCGGGACAGGGGTTGGGCCTATGGCTACACCTTC	CASSDRDRGWAYGYTF
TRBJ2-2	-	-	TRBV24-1	TGTGCCACCAGTCAAGGCGGGGAGCTGTTTTTT	CATSQGGELFF
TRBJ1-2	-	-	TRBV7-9	TGTGCCAGCAGCTTAAGCAGGGCTCTCATCGGGGATGGCTACACCTTC	CASSLSRALIGDGYTF
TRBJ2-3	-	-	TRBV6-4	TGTGCCAGCAGTGACTCGTGGGGGGGCCCAGATACGCAGTATTTT	CASSDSWGGPDTQYF
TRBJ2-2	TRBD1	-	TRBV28	TGTGCCAGCCGCCAAGTCAGGGGGCGGGGCGGGGAGCTGTTTTTT	CASRQVRGRGGELFF
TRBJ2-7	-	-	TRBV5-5	TGTGCCAGCAGCCCCCAAGCTAACTACGAGCAGTACTTC	CASSPQANYEQYF
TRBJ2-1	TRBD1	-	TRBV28	TGTGCCAGCAGCCCAGGACAGGGTTGGAATTACAATGAGCAGTTCTTC	CASSPGQGWNYNEQFF
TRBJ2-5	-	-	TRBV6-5	TGTGCCAGCAGTTACAAAGTACAAGAGACCCAGTACTTC	CASSYKVQETQYF
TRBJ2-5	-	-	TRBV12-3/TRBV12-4	TGTGCCAGCAGCCCCCGCTCCGAGAAGACCCAGTACTTC	CASSPRSEKTQYF
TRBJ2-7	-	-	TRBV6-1	TGTGCCAGCAGTGAAGCAGGGCGGCACGAGCAGTACTTC	CASSEAGRHEQYF
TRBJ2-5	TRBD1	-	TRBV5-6	TGTGCCAGCAGCCCACAGGGGGTTTCTTCAGAGACCCAGTACTTC	CASSPQGVSSETQYF